These 13 T cell receptor beta chains were all obtained from the same sample, sequenced in a study of blood T cell repertoires in COVID-19 (dated by TCRdb to 2018 to 2020). Libraries were prepared through the immunoSEQ multiplex PCR assay. This is the immuneACCESS table as TCRdb keeps it, with only in-frame sequences that have V and J called. A part of the clones is gone; compared with another copy, unresolved V genes explain less than half, and the rest is unexplained. The sample records 23,000 or so clones, 83% of which are singletons. The ten top clones hold 6.7% of the sample. Sequencing used peripheral blood. These receptors came from a human donor in a cohort sampled during active COVID-19.

This clone is a singleton in its sample. J is TRBJ2-4 and V is TRBV19, with TRBD1 matching 7 bases. Germline CDR1 is LNHDA and CDR2 is SQIVND (reference sequence). Trimming removed 4 bases from V and 5 bases from J; junction bases left unmatched: 8. This CDR3 region has 15 residues. CDR3 in amino acids: CASSKSPGTENIQYF. The CDR3 DNA reads as TGTGCCAGTAGTAAATCACCCGGGACAGAAAACATTCAGTACTTC.

V is TRBV11-2 and J is TRBJ1-1; 7 positions agree with TRBD1. The CDR3 spans 12 residues. V was pared by 6 bases and J by 14 bases, with 12 bases of the junction left unmatched. Germline V lookup: CDR1 SGHAT, CDR2 FQNNGV. The CDR3 loop is CASSLDRVPVFF. CDR3 coding DNA: TGTGCCAGCAGTCTAGACAGGGTCCCAGTCTTCTTT.

The chain has TRBV6-6 and TRBJ1-1; tentative D call: TRBD1 (6 bases). V shed 3 bases and J shed 1 base, with 12 bases lying between them. The CDR3 is made up of 15 amino acids. Germline lookup yields CDR1 MNHNY and CDR2 SVGAGI (reference sequence). This CDR3 is CASSYTGGGNTEAFF. DNA for the CDR3: TGTGCCAGCAGTTATACTGGGGGCGGGAACACTGAAGCTTTCTTT.

This clone was recorded a few times. This chain uses TRBV5-8 with TRBJ1-2; no definite D call. Trimming shortened V by 0 bases and J by 9 bases, and 3 bases separated the two germline ends. Germline CDR1 reads SGHTS; CDR2 reads YDEGEE. The CDR3 totals 10 residues. CDR3 bases: TGTGCCAGCAGCTTGGTCAGCTACACCTTC. Translation gives CASSLVSYTF.

The chain links TRBV11-3 to TRBJ2-1; 8 bases are shared with TRBD1. Unmatched junction bases numbered 15, after V lost 2 bases and J lost 9 bases. Germline assignment: CDR1 SGHNT and CDR2 YENEEA. This CDR3 spans 17 amino acids. CDR3 coding DNA: TGTGCCAGCAGCTTAAAACAGGGACAGGACCGTGGGGGTGAGCAGTTCTTC. This gives the protein CASSLKQGQDRGGEQFF.

The chain employs TRBV9 and TRBJ1-5; TRBD1 aligns across 9 bases. Germline CDR1 reads SGDLS; CDR2 reads YYNGEE. This CDR3 is built from 14 residues. With V trimmed by 4 bases and J by 4 bases, 3 bases remained unmatched. The chain's CDR3 is CASSRDRGNQPQHF. CDR3 coding DNA: TGTGCCAGCAGCCGAGACAGGGGGAATCAGCCCCAGCATTTT.

The chain has TRBV7-2 and TRBJ2-7; 7 bases fit TRBD2. The CDR3 is 15 residues long. Per the germline V gene, CDR1 is SGHTA and CDR2 is FQGNSA. V dropped 5 bases and J dropped 4; count of bases not matched to a gene: 11. DNA of the CDR3: TGTGCCAGCAGCCCGGTAGGGAGGGATTGGTACGAGCAGTACTTC. This sequence encodes CASSPVGRDWYEQYF.

This clone came up once. The CDR3 DNA reads as TGTGCCAGCAGCCAGAATGACAGGGGCGCTTTCTTT. Its translation: CASSQNDRGAFF. The V and J genes are TRBV3-1 (or the pseudogene TRBV3-2) and TRBJ1-1; TRBD1 agrees at 8 bases. Germline CDR1 LGHDT, CDR2 YNNKEL (reference sequence). CDR3 size: 12 residues. The V and J ends lost 3 bases and 11 bases, in that order; junction bases with no gene match: 5.

J is TRBJ1-3 and V is TRBV5-1; D is possibly TRBD1 (6 bases). Trimming left V 0 bases short and J 0 bases short, with 19 bases between. CDR3 length: 19 residues. Germline V gene sequence: CDR1 SGHRS, CDR2 YFSETQ. The CDR3 sequence is CASSLVGGRFLSSGNTIYF. Here the CDR3 DNA reads TGCGCCAGCAGCTTGGTGGGGGGGCGCTTCCTTTCCTCTGGAAACACCATATATTTT.

In its sample, this clone was seen a few times. The chain employs TRBV4-3 and TRBJ1-2, with 9 bases lining up with TRBD1. The CDR3 length is 14 residues. CDR1 and CDR2 from the germline V gene are LGHNA and YSLEER. After removal of 3 bases from V and 1 base from J, the junction contained 0 bases not matched to a gene. The CDR3 coding sequence is TGCGCCAGCAGCCAGGACAGGGGTAACTATGGCTACACCTTC. As protein: CASSQDRGNYGYTF.

The chain links TRBV9 to TRBJ2-7, with TRBD1 identical over 9 bases. Trimming at V came to 0 bases and at J to 2 bases, leaving 0 bases not matched to a gene. The CDR3 loop spans 14 amino acids. CDR1 is SGDLS, CDR2 YYNGEE, per germline. The CDR3 sequence: CASSVGQGAYEQYF. CDR3 bases: TGTGCCAGCAGCGTAGGACAGGGGGCCTACGAGCAGTACTTC.

This clone is a singleton in its sample. This chain joins TRBV5-1 and TRBJ1-4; D may be TRBD1 (5 bases). Trimming removed 3 bases from V and 8 bases from J, with 23 bases in between. CDR3 length: 17 amino acids. CDR1 SGHRS and CDR2 YFSETQ come from the germline V gene. The CDR3 nucleotides are TGCGCCAGCAGCTCTACAGGACTTAGCGGCGGAAAGGAAAAACTGTTTTTT. Amino acids: CASSSTGLSGGKEKLFF.

The V call is TRBV11-2, the J call TRBJ1-1, with TRBD1 matching 7 bases. The CDR3 has 14 amino acids. Per the germline V gene, CDR1 is SGHAT and CDR2 is FQNNGV. V was clipped by 3 bases and J by 1 base; unmatched bases: 2. The CDR3 nucleotides are TGTGCCAGCAGCTTCCGACAGGGGAACACTGAAGCTTTCTTT. This encodes CASSFRQGNTEAFF.